Presented here are 20 T cell receptor beta chains from one specimen sequenced in a study of blood T cell repertoires in COVID-19. Generated by immunoSEQ multiplex PCR, the TCRdb table keeps only in-frame clones and is missing some. The sample has more than 200,000 clones; 84% are singletons. The sample taken for sequencing was PBMCs or T cells enriched from blood (not recorded which). These receptors came from a man in his 60s who had recovered from COVID-19.

The chain recombines TRBV3-1 (or the pseudogene TRBV3-2) with TRBJ1-1; perhaps TRBD1 as D (5 bases). The CDR3 is made up of 15 amino acids. The ends were cut back, 0 bases at V and 0 bases at J, with 8 bases in the middle. The germline gives CDR1 LGHDT, CDR2 YNNKEL (reference sequence). The CDR3 loop is CASSQDSRVNTEAFF. CDR3 nucleotide sequence: TGTGCCAGCAGCCAAGATTCCAGGGTGAACACTGAAGCTTTCTTT.

The V gene is TRBV25-1, the J gene TRBJ2-7; 10 bases are shared with TRBD1. The CDR3 loop spans 15 amino acids. Unmatched junction bases numbered 9, after V lost 4 bases and J lost 6 bases. The germline CDR1 and CDR2 sequences are MGHDK and SYGVNS. In nucleotides, the CDR3 is TGTGCCAGCAGTGCTGACCTGACAGGGGGCGGCGAGCAGTACTTC. Its translation: CASSADLTGGGEQYF.

The chain couples TRBV18 to TRBJ1-1; TRBD1 is a possible D gene (6 bases). The germline V gene has CDR1 KGHSH and CDR2 LQKENI. The CDR3 contains 16 residues. The V end was cut by 3 bases, the J end by 0 bases, with 14 bases between. The CDR3 protein is CASSPYPGHLNTEAFF. The CDR3 DNA reads as TGTGCCAGCTCACCTTATCCGGGACACTTGAACACTGAAGCTTTCTTT.

The chain carries TRBV11-2 and TRBJ1-1, with TRBD1 as a possible D gene (6 bases). Germline V CDR1 and CDR2: SGHAT, FQNNGV. V gave up 4 bases and J gave up 0 bases, with 12 bases separating them. The CDR3 totals 15 residues. CDR3 sequence reads: CASSSSQGMNTEAFF. CDR3 DNA: TGTGCCAGCAGCTCGTCCCAGGGGATGAACACTGAAGCTTTCTTT.

This clone was seen only once. The gene calls are TRBV7-8 and TRBJ1-2; D remains ambiguous. Per germline, CDR1 SGHVS and CDR2 FQNEAQ. The CDR3 loop spans 14 amino acids. V was shortened by 3 bases and J by 3 bases, with 11 bases between the two germline ends. CDR3 in amino acids: CASSFDSQDYGYTF. As DNA, the CDR3 is TGTGCCAGCAGCTTTGATAGTCAGGACTATGGCTACACCTTC.

This clone came up a few times. The chain links TRBV6-5 to TRBJ2-3; 10 nucleotides agree with TRBD1. Trimming removed 6 bases from V and 1 base from J; junction bases left unmatched: 4. CDR1 is MNHEY, CDR2 SVGAGI, per germline. This CDR3 spans 15 amino acids. As DNA, the CDR3 is TGTGCCAGCAGGGAGACAGGGGGCGGCACAGATACGCAGTATTTT. Translation gives CASRETGGGTDTQYF.

This sequence joins TRBV5-1 and TRBJ2-1; TRBD1 matches 9 bases. V shed 3 bases and J 5 bases; nucleotides not matched to a gene: 3. This CDR3 spans 14 amino acids. Per germline, CDR1 SGHRS and CDR2 YFSETQ. CDR3 nucleotides: TGCGCCAGCAGCTACAGGGGGCGCGACAATGAGCAGTTCTTC. Its translation is CASSYRGRDNEQFF.

This clone was observed a handful of times. This chain connects TRBV9 to TRBJ1-6; no clear D gene. Trimming removed 0 bases at V and 7 bases at J, with 8 bases between. The CDR3 is 14 amino acids. Looked up from germline, CDR1 is SGDLS and CDR2 is YYNGEE. The CDR3 region has the DNA TGTGCCAGCAGCGTAGATTTCCAGAATTCACCCCTCCACTTT. This sequence encodes CASSVDFQNSPLHF.

The chain is built from TRBV11-2 and TRBJ1-2, with D possibly matching TRBD1 (5 bases). The CDR3 extends over 15 amino acids. CDR1 is SGHAT, CDR2 FQNNGV, per germline. V was cut by 5 bases and J by 4 bases, with 17 bases left in between. The CDR3 loop is CASSQMSGHGYGYTF. As DNA, the CDR3 is TGTGCCAGCAGCCAAATGTCAGGGCACGGCTATGGCTACACCTTC.

The rearrangement joins TRBV19 to TRBJ1-4, with TRBD1 matching over 10 bases. Germline V CDR1 and CDR2: LNHDA, SQIVND (reference sequence). After removal of 6 bases from V and 6 bases from J, the junction contained 4 bases not matched to a gene. The CDR3 has 14 amino acids. The CDR3 DNA sequence: TGTGCCAGTAGACGACAGGGGGCAGATGAAAAACTGTTTTTT. It yields the protein CASRRQGADEKLFF.

CDR3 DNA sequence: TGTGCCAGCAGCCCTGGGACAGGGGGTAACTATGGCTACACCTTC. Protein sequence: CASSPGTGGNYGYTF. The rearrangement links TRBV7-2 to TRBJ1-2; 11 bases line up with TRBD1. The germline gives CDR1 SGHTA, CDR2 FQGNSA. The V segment lost 5 bases and the J segment 1 base; nucleotides outside the gene matches: 3. This CDR3 region has 15 residues.

CDR3: CSVFPPPGTGGYNEQFF. DNA of the CDR3: TGCAGCGTTTTTCCCCCTCCCGGGACAGGGGGCTACAATGAGCAGTTCTTC. The chain uses TRBV29-1 and TRBJ2-1; 11 bases are shared with TRBD1. The junction had 12 bases not matched to a gene; V was cut back by 5 bases and J by 3 bases. The length of the CDR3 is 17 residues. Germline-derived CDR1 and CDR2 are SQVTM and ANQGSEA.

CDR3 in DNA: TGTGCCAGCAGTGAGGGGGGGCGGAATGAGCAGTTCTTC. This translates into CASSEGGRNEQFF. V is TRBV6-1 and J is TRBJ2-1; maybe TRBD2 (7 bases). Germline-derived CDR1 and CDR2 are MNHNS and SASEGT. The V end lost 3 bases, the J end lost 7 bases, and 10 bases lay between the germline ends. This CDR3 region has 13 residues.

The chain has TRBV4-2 and TRBJ1-2; TRBD1 agrees at 7 bases. CDR3 size: 15 residues. Trimming cost V 1 base and J 1 base; bases outside gene matches: 3. Germline V CDR1 and CDR2: LGHNA, YNFKEQ. The CDR3: CASSQADRLNYGYTF. The DNA of the CDR3 is TGTGCCAGCAGCCAAGCGGACAGGCTTAACTATGGCTACACCTTC.

This chain uses TRBV6-1 with TRBJ1-4; D not certain. Deletions cut 3 bases from V and 7 bases from J, with 12 bases between. The CDR3 runs 14 residues. Looked up from germline, CDR1 is MNHNS and CDR2 is SASEGT. CDR3 protein: CASSERARGEKLFF. CDR3 nucleotides: TGTGCCAGCAGTGAGCGGGCACGAGGTGAAAAACTGTTTTTT.

The chain is built from TRBV6-5 and TRBJ1-6; D might be TRBD1 (6 bases). Trimming pared 4 bases from V and 7 bases from J, leaving 17 bases between. CDR1 MNHEY and CDR2 SVGAGI come from the germline V gene. The CDR3 runs to 16 residues. The CDR3 sequence: CASSSGQSRGNSPLHF. The CDR3 DNA reads as TGTGCCAGCAGTTCGGGACAAAGTCGTGGCAATTCACCCCTCCACTTT.

This sequence joins TRBV18 and TRBJ1-1; D is undetermined. V lost 1 base to trimming and J lost 4 bases, with 10 bases between them. CDR1 is KGHSH and CDR2 is LQKENI in the germline V gene. This CDR3 contains 14 residues. CDR3 amino acids: CASSPRTEGTEAFF. CDR3 in DNA: TGTGCCAGCTCACCACGGACGGAGGGCACTGAAGCTTTCTTT.

This clone has just one count. The chain joins TRBV29-1 to TRBJ1-2, with D perhaps TRBD1 (6 bases). The germline V gene has CDR1 SQVTM and CDR2 ANQGSEA. Trimming cost V 3 bases and J 8 bases, with 10 bases left between them. CDR3 size: 11 residues. The CDR3 region has the DNA TGCAGCGTTGACTCAGGACAGGGCTACACCTTC. It encodes CSVDSGQGYTF.

This chain joins TRBV7-2 and TRBJ1-2; weak D call: TRBD1 (5 bases). Germline V gene lookup returns CDR1 SGHTA and CDR2 FQGNSA. The CDR3 contains 15 residues. V shed 2 bases and J shed 3 bases, with 13 bases lying between them. The CDR3 nucleotides are TGTGCCAGCAGCTTATTAAGGGGAAGTGACTATGGCTACACCTTC. It codes for CASSLLRGSDYGYTF.

J is TRBJ1-1 and V is TRBV27; 7 nucleotides align to TRBD1. The trim removed 0 bases at V and 0 bases at J, leaving 4 bases unmatched. Germline values: CDR1 MNHEY, CDR2 SMNVEV (reference sequence). The CDR3 has 16 amino acids. In DNA, the CDR3 is TGTGCCAGCAGTTTATCGGCAGGGGGGATGAACACTGAAGCTTTCTTT. Translating gives CASSLSAGGMNTEAFF.